The 3 T cell receptor beta chains below come from one sample, sequenced in a study of T-cell memory formation after mild COVID-19 (dated by TCRdb to the early 2020s). Library preparation was by 5' RACE. The reads were generated on an Illumina NovaSeq 6000. TCRdb redid the processing of the public reads, applying fastp at Q25 and MiXCR, and retained in-frame beta chains. Each entry is one CDR3 protein sequence, shown with its most common DNA and genes. Here the sample has 200,000 to 250,000 distinct CDR3 sequences; more than 8% occur a single time. The ten largest account for under 25% of the sample. The source material was PBMCs or a T cell subset sorted from them (not recorded which). The source of these receptors is a man in his late teens or twenties who had mild COVID-19 (a few samples of this study predate the infection). The sample titles of this study are shuffled in the database, so cell type and time point are left out; the donor was told from shared clones.

At least ten counts were recorded for this clonotype. The DNA of the CDR3 is TGTGCCAGCAGTTGGGGGCGCCGGGAGACCCAGTACTTC. It codes for CASSWGRRETQYF. V gene TRBV12-3 or TRBV12-4 combines with J gene TRBJ2-5; D might be TRBD1 (6 bases). V was trimmed by 4 bases and J by 5 bases, leaving 11 bases between them. This CDR3 contains 13 residues.

This chain uses TRBV2 with TRBJ1-5; D is unclear. CDR3 length: 16 residues. Trimming removed 1 base at V and 0 bases at J, with 10 bases between. CDR1 is SNHLY, CDR2 FYNNEI, per germline. The CDR3: CASSEGQGPSNQPQHF. CDR3 nucleotide sequence: TGTGCCAGCAGTGAAGGGCAAGGTCCTAGCAATCAGCCCCAGCATTTT.

V and J are TRBV6-5 and TRBJ1-1, with 11 bases identical to TRBD1. This CDR3 has 15 residues. Losses at the gene ends were 1 base for V and 4 bases for J; bases not matched to a gene: 2. Germline V gene data show CDR1 as MNHEY and CDR2 as SVGAGI. The CDR3 nucleotides read TGTGCCAGCAGTTACTGGGGGACAGGGGGCACTGAAGCTTTCTTT. Translated: CASSYWGTGGTEAFF.